This passage covers 27 T cell receptor beta chains from one sample sequenced in a study of cytomegalovirus exposure and HLA in healthy donors. This PCR relied on a set of 60 Vbeta primers and 13 Jbeta primers. Assay: immunoSEQ multiplex PCR; the TCRdb copy retains only in-frame clones and omits some. The sample has about 210,000 clones, approximately 83% seen once. The specimen sequenced was PBMCs. The receptors stem from a woman aged 45-59 years in good health and CMV-seropositive.

The rearrangement links TRBV28 to TRBJ2-3; no clear D gene. The V end lost 2 bases, the J end lost 6 bases, and 6 bases lay between the germline ends. Germline assignment: CDR1 MDHEN and CDR2 SYDVKM. CDR3 length equals 12 residues. The CDR3 here is CASSLARDTQYF. The CDR3 nucleotides are TGTGCCAGCAGTTTAGCCAGGGATACGCAGTATTTT.

This clone has a handful of counts. The rearrangement joins TRBV18 to TRBJ2-6; TRBD1 might be the D (5 bases). The CDR3 is 16 amino acids. Per the germline V gene, CDR1 is KGHSH and CDR2 is LQKENI. Trimming cost V 2 bases and J 0 bases, with 8 bases left between them. CDR3: CASSPSTASGANVLTF. CDR3 nucleotides: TGTGCCAGCTCACCATCGACAGCCTCTGGGGCCAACGTCCTGACTTTC.

J is TRBJ2-1 and V is TRBV19; 8 bases agree with TRBD1. V lost 4 bases and J lost 4; bases outside the gene matches: 0. Germline V lookup: CDR1 LNHDA, CDR2 SQIVND (reference sequence). CDR3 length: 13 amino acids. The CDR3 sequence is CASSRTGYNEQFF. In DNA form, the CDR3 reads TGTGCCAGTAGTAGGACAGGGTACAATGAGCAGTTCTTC.

This chain links TRBV11-2 with TRBJ1-1; possibly TRBD1 for D (5 bases). Trimming shortened V by 5 bases and J by 6 bases, and 13 bases separated the two germline ends. Germline V gives CDR1 SGHAT, CDR2 FQNNGV. This CDR3 comprises 13 residues. CDR3 sequence reads: CASSRGGTPEAFF. CDR3 DNA: TGTGCCAGCAGCCGGGGGGGGACCCCTGAAGCTTTCTTT.

This clone was counted only a few times. In nucleotides, the CDR3 is TGCGCCAGCAGCCGCGGACAGGGGATTGAAAAACTGTTTTTT. Translated: CASSRGQGIEKLFF. The rearrangement uses TRBV5-1 and TRBJ1-4; 9 bases align to TRBD1. This CDR3 is 14 amino acids long. V gave up 4 bases and J gave up 7 bases; unmatched junction bases: 5. Germline V gene sequence: CDR1 SGHRS, CDR2 YFSETQ.

This clone has more than one count but fewer than ten. The J gene is TRBJ2-7, the V gene TRBV6-6, with D possibly being TRBD2 (5 bases). The ends were cut back, 9 bases at V and 2 bases at J, with 11 bases in the middle. Germline CDR1 reads MNHNY; CDR2 reads SVGAGI (reference sequence). CDR3 length equals 12 residues. The CDR3 spells CASTPGTYEQYF. CDR3 in DNA: TGTGCCAGTACCCCGGGAACCTACGAGCAGTACTTC.

This chain links TRBV5-1 with TRBJ2-7; 10 nucleotides line up with TRBD2. V was pared by 7 bases and J by 4 bases, with 11 bases of the junction left unmatched. The CDR3 extends over 15 amino acids. CDR1 and CDR2 from the germline V gene are SGHRS and YFSETQ. In nucleotides, the CDR3 is TGCGCCAGCCGCCCCGGGGTAGCGGGGGGTTACGAGCAGTACTTC. Translating it yields CASRPGVAGGYEQYF.

The V call is TRBV10-3, the J call TRBJ2-4, with D uncertain. Trimming stripped 6 bases from V and 1 base from J, with 10 bases between. Germline loops: CDR1 ENHRY, CDR2 SYGVKD. The CDR3 loop spans 14 amino acids. CDR3 coding DNA: TGTGCCATCAGCCCGACAACGGCCAAAAACATTCAGTACTTC. This encodes CAISPTTAKNIQYF.

The V and J genes are TRBV28 and TRBJ2-1; 14 nucleotides line up with TRBD2. The V gene's germline CDR1 is MDHEN and CDR2 SYDVKM. The CDR3 loop spans 16 amino acids. V shed 4 bases, J shed 10 bases, and the junction held 9 bases outside the gene matches. The CDR3 nucleotides are TGTGCCAGCAGTTCCCCGACTAGCGGGGGGGCGAGGGAGCAGTTCTTC. It yields the protein CASSSPTSGGAREQFF. Based on the CDR3 plus reference TRBV28 and TRBJ2-1, the full variable domain is DVKVTQSSRYLVKRTGEKVFLECVQDMDHENMFWYRQDPGLGLRLIYFSYDVKMKEKGDIPEGYSVSREKKERFSLILESASTNQTSMYLCASSSPTSGGAREQFFGPGTRLTVL.

The DNA for the CDR3 is TGCGCCAGCAGCGGGGGGACAGTCGGGGACACTGAAGCTTTCTTT. Translation: CASSGGTVGDTEAFF. The V call is TRBV5-1, the J call TRBJ1-1; 7 nucleotides align to TRBD1. The V gene's germline CDR1 is SGHRS and CDR2 YFSETQ. Trimming at V came to 4 bases and at J to 3 bases, leaving 9 bases not matched to a gene. The CDR3 is 15 amino acids.

The chain joins TRBV28 to TRBJ1-1; TRBD1 might be the D (5 bases). The CDR3 loop spans 13 amino acids. Germline V lookup: CDR1 MDHEN, CDR2 SYDVKM. Trimming removed 2 bases from V and 13 bases from J, with 17 bases in between. As DNA, the CDR3 is TGTGCCAGCAGTTTAGCCCGGAGACAGTACAGTTTCTTT. It is translated as CASSLARRQYSFF.

This clone was detected once. The chain carries TRBV5-1 and TRBJ2-7, with D tentatively TRBD2 (6 bases). The V end was cut by 4 bases, the J end by 7 bases, with 21 bases between. The CDR3 covers 15 residues. Germline loops: CDR1 SGHRS, CDR2 YFSETQ. DNA of the CDR3: TGCGCCAGCAGCCCAGGGTTCGCGGGGAGTCTAGAGCAGTACTTC. Translating gives CASSPGFAGSLEQYF.

The V and J genes are TRBV14 and TRBJ1-1; D may be TRBD1 (5 bases). Germline values: CDR1 SGHDN, CDR2 FVKESK. Trimming shortened V by 6 bases and J by 2 bases, and 10 bases separated the two germline ends. The CDR3 runs to 13 residues. As DNA, the CDR3 is TGTGCCAGCAGACAGGCATTAAACACTGAAGCTTTCTTT. This sequence encodes CASRQALNTEAFF.

This clone was counted once. The genes are TRBV9 and TRBJ2-5, with TRBD1 matching 10 bases. The germline gives CDR1 SGDLS, CDR2 YYNGEE. With V trimmed by 0 bases and J by 4 bases, 3 bases remained unmatched. The CDR3 covers 15 residues. The chain's CDR3 is CASSVAWTGGETQYF. The CDR3 DNA reads TGTGCCAGCAGCGTAGCGTGGACAGGGGGAGAGACCCAGTACTTC.

This clone was counted once. This sequence joins TRBV30 and TRBJ2-3, with 7 bases identical to TRBD2. The germline V gene has CDR1 GTSNPN and CDR2 SVGIG (reference sequence). The CDR3 is made up of 14 amino acids. V lost 0 bases to trimming and J lost 6 bases; unmatched junction nucleotides: 6. CDR3: CAWSVGRARDTQYF. DNA for the CDR3: TGTGCCTGGAGTGTGGGGAGGGCAAGGGATACGCAGTATTTT. The full variable domain, in which reference TRBV30 and TRBJ2-3 provide the parts outside the CDR3, is SQTIHQWPATLVQPVGSPLSLECTVEGTSNPNLYWYRQAAGRGLQLLFYSVGIGQISSEVPQNLSASRPQDRQFILSSKKLLLSDSGFYLCAWSVGRARDTQYFGPGTRLTVL.

V is TRBV30 and J is TRBJ1-5; TRBD1 aligns across 9 bases. Trimming cost V 4 bases and J 6 bases; bases outside gene matches: 7. The V gene's germline CDR1 is GTSNPN and CDR2 SVGIG (reference sequence). The CDR3 is made up of 14 amino acids. CDR3 sequence (DNA): TGTGCCTGGACGACCGGGACAGGGATTCAGCCCCAGCATTTT. This encodes CAWTTGTGIQPQHF. Filled out from reference TRBV30 and TRBJ1-5, the complete variable domain reads SQTIHQWPATLVQPVGSPLSLECTVEGTSNPNLYWYRQAAGRGLQLLFYSVGIGQISSEVPQNLSASRPQDRQFILSSKKLLLSDSGFYLCAWTTGTGIQPQHFGDGTRLSIL.

The chain couples TRBV19 to TRBJ1-3; 9 nucleotides align to TRBD1. Germline V gives CDR1 LNHDA, CDR2 SQIVND (reference sequence). This CDR3 is 15 amino acids long. V dropped 4 bases and J dropped 2; count of bases not matched to a gene: 3. The CDR3 loop is CASSTRDRAGNTIYF. The CDR3 coding sequence is TGTGCCAGTAGTACCCGGGACAGGGCTGGAAACACCATATATTTT.

The chain carries TRBV5-1 and TRBJ1-1, with D possibly being TRBD1 (5 bases). This CDR3 has 15 residues. The germline CDR1 and CDR2 sequences are SGHRS and YFSETQ. Trimming cost V 3 bases and J 0 bases, with 12 bases left between them. The CDR3 nucleotides read TGCGCCAGCAGCTCTGTCCCAGGGATGAACACTGAAGCTTTCTTT. Its translation: CASSSVPGMNTEAFF.

This chain links TRBV9 with TRBJ2-5; TRBD2 matches at 15 bases. J gave up 5 bases and V 3 bases, and 5 bases lay outside the gene matches. The germline CDR1 and CDR2 sequences are SGDLS and YYNGEE. The CDR3 contains 16 residues. The CDR3 DNA reads as TGTGCCAGCAGCGGAGGACTAGCGGGGGGGCATGAGACCCAGTACTTC. Its translation: CASSGGLAGGHETQYF.

This clone appeared once. The chain combines TRBV7-2 with TRBJ1-2, with TRBD1 matching over 8 bases. V was clipped by 7 bases and J by 0 bases; unmatched bases: 7. This CDR3 contains 15 residues. Germline assignment: CDR1 SGHTA and CDR2 FQGNSA. DNA for the CDR3: TGTGCCAGCAATCTACAGGGGGGAGCTAACTATGGCTACACCTTC. Protein: CASNLQGGANYGYTF.

The chain joins TRBV7-2 to TRBJ2-7; D uncertain. The V end lost 3 bases, the J end lost 1 base, and 13 bases lay between the germline ends. The CDR3 length is 15 residues. Germline V gene data show CDR1 as SGHTA and CDR2 as FQGNSA. The chain's CDR3 is CASSFAQSGSYEQYF. The CDR3, as DNA: TGTGCCAGCAGCTTCGCCCAATCCGGGTCCTACGAGCAGTACTTC. Combining the CDR3 with reference TRBV7-2 and TRBJ2-7 gives the whole variable domain GAGVSQSPSNKVTEKGKDVELRCDPISGHTALYWYRQSLGQGLEFLIYFQGNSAPDKSGLPSDRFSAERTGGSVSTLTIQRTQQEDSAVYLCASSFAQSGSYEQYFGPGTRLTVT.

The genes are TRBV18 and TRBJ1-1; 8 bases are a match to TRBD1. Germline lookup yields CDR1 KGHSH and CDR2 LQKENI. With 3 bases clipped from V and 6 bases from J, the junction kept 6 bases outside the gene matches. This CDR3 has 14 residues. CDR3: CASSPTGTGSEAFF. In nucleotides, the CDR3 is TGTGCCAGCTCACCCACCGGGACAGGCTCTGAAGCTTTCTTT.

The V and J genes are TRBV30 and TRBJ2-2; D is ambiguous. Deletions cut 4 bases from V and 3 bases from J, with 6 bases between. The CDR3 is made up of 12 amino acids. Germline V gene data show CDR1 as GTSNPN and CDR2 as SVGIG (reference sequence). As DNA, the CDR3 is TGTGCCTGGAACCCAGACACCGGGGAGCTGTTTTTT. Its protein product is CAWNPDTGELFF. Using reference TRBV30 and TRBJ2-2 for the parts outside the CDR3, the full variable domain is SQTIHQWPATLVQPVGSPLSLECTVEGTSNPNLYWYRQAAGRGLQLLFYSVGIGQISSEVPQNLSASRPQDRQFILSSKKLLLSDSGFYLCAWNPDTGELFFGEGSRLTVL.

The chain recombines TRBV28 with TRBJ1-2, with 9 bases that match TRBD1. In germline, CDR1 is MDHEN, CDR2 SYDVKM. The V segment lost 5 bases and the J segment 5 bases; nucleotides outside the gene matches: 3. The CDR3 length is 13 residues. The CDR3 is CASSLGQGYGYTF. DNA for the CDR3: TGTGCCAGCAGTCTAGGACAGGGGTATGGCTACACCTTC.

This chain joins TRBV19 and TRBJ1-6; 7 bases match TRBD1. J gave up 11 bases and V 5 bases, and 9 bases lay outside the gene matches. Germline CDR1 LNHDA, CDR2 SQIVND (reference sequence). CDR3 size: 14 residues. As DNA, the CDR3 is TGTGCCAGTAGTCCTGGACAGGTGCTTACACCCCTCCACTTT. This encodes CASSPGQVLTPLHF.

The gene calls are TRBV7-3 and TRBJ1-4; no reliable D call. CDR3 length: 13 amino acids. In germline, CDR1 is SGHTA, CDR2 FQGTGA. V was trimmed by 5 bases and J by 5 bases, leaving 9 bases between them. CDR3 sequence reads: CASSRGLNEKLFF. The CDR3 DNA sequence: TGTGCCAGCAGCCGCGGACTAAATGAAAAACTGTTTTTT.

The gene calls are TRBV5-1 and TRBJ2-4, with D perhaps matching TRBD2 (6 bases). CDR1 is SGHRS, CDR2 YFSETQ, per germline. This CDR3 contains 15 residues. The germline V and J ends were trimmed by 1 base and 7 bases, with 15 bases remaining between them. The CDR3, as DNA: TGCGCCAGCAGCTTGCGGCGGGGTGGTGGGAACATTCAGTACTTC. This translates into CASSLRRGGGNIQYF.